These T cell receptor beta chains were read from a single sample in a study of regulatory T cells in long-lasting Graves disease. From the multiplex PCR reads, TCRdb called clonotypes with MiXCR, one entry per CDR3 protein. The top ten hold about two fifths of the sample, which has roughly 700,000 distinct CDR3 sequences, about 30% seen once. Sequencing was performed on peripheral blood mononuclear cells (PBMCs), taken when the disease was refractory, from a patient treated with antithyroid drugs. The receptors originated from a female donor with Graves disease. Both conserved end residues are part of each CDR3. D genes are given only for firm matches. Expanded clones get a size class; other rows say once, few or many, or leave the size out.

v_call,clone_size,j_call,d_call,cdr3_aa,cdr3_nt
TRBV7-3,NA,TRBJ2-1,TRBD2,CASSVGLAFHNEQFF,TGTGCCAGCAGCGTTGGACTAGCGTTCCACAATGAGCAGTTCTTC
TRBV29-1,NA,TRBJ2-2,NA,CSVRSTATNTGELFF,TGCAGCGTCCGGTCGACAGCTACGAACACCGGGGAGCTGTTTTTT
TRBV3-1,few,TRBJ2-7,TRBD2,CASSRQLANYEQYF,TGTGCCAGCAGCCGTCAACTAGCGAACTACGAGCAGTACTTC
TRBV20-1,few,TRBJ1-1,TRBD1,CSATPGGYEAFF,TGCAGTGCTACCCCAGGGGGCTATGAAGCTTTCTTT
TRBV10-2,NA,TRBJ1-5,NA,CASSSRGSGDQPQHF,TGCGCCAGCAGTTCTCGGGGGTCCGGGGATCAGCCCCAGCATTTT
TRBV29-1,NA,TRBJ2-7,NA,CSVGGQGTSYEQYF,TGCAGCGTTGGGGGTCAGGGGACCTCCTACGAGCAGTACTTC
TRBV5-1,few,TRBJ1-1,NA,CASSPGPGVNTEAFF,TGCGCCAGCAGCCCAGGGCCGGGCGTGAACACTGAAGCTTTCTTT
TRBV20-1,few,TRBJ1-2,NA,CSATLTDLLNYGYTF,TGCAGTGCTACTTTGACAGACCTCTTAAACTATGGCTACACCTTC
TRBV18,NA,TRBJ1-4,NA,CASSSLRADEKLFF,TGTGCCAGCTCCTCTCTTCGGGCGGATGAAAAACTGTTTTTT
TRBV20-1,NA,TRBJ1-1,NA,CSAKGGPTEAFF,TGCAGTGCTAAGGGTGGCCCTACTGAAGCTTTCTTT
TRBV6-5,NA,TRBJ2-2,NA,CASSWSMGGELFF,TGTGCCAGCAGTTGGAGTATGGGCGGGGAGCTGTTTTTT
TRBV27,few,TRBJ2-7,NA,CASSSLGRLSFYEQYF,TGTGCCAGCAGTTCACTGGGGCGACTTAGTTTCTACGAGCAGTACTTC
TRBV12-3/TRBV12-4,many,TRBJ1-2,NA,CASSLTRLGYTF,TGTGCCAGCAGTTTGACAAGGTTGGGCTACACCTTC
TRBV30,few,TRBJ2-5,TRBD2,CAWRKSGLAGGKETQYF,TGTGCCTGGAGAAAATCGGGACTAGCGGGAGGTAAAGAGACCCAGTACTTC
TRBV20-1,NA,TRBJ2-2,TRBD1,CSARHRDRGLLRGTGELFF,TGCAGTGCTAGACACCGGGACAGGGGGCTTCTTAGAGGTACCGGGGAGCTGTTTTTT
TRBV28,NA,TRBJ1-5,NA,CASSLPTEPQHF,TGTGCCAGCAGTTTACCGACGGAGCCCCAGCATTTT
TRBV7-9,many,TRBJ1-1,NA,CASSLQGSAEAFF,TGTGCCAGCAGCTTACAGGGGTCCGCTGAAGCTTTCTTT
TRBV12-3/TRBV12-4,many,TRBJ1-1,NA,CASSLRGWDTEAFF,TGTGCCAGCAGTTTAAGAGGCTGGGACACTGAAGCTTTCTTT
TRBV27,NA,TRBJ2-5,NA,CASGWTPQETQYF,TGTGCCAGCGGTTGGACACCTCAAGAGACCCAGTACTTC
TRBV2,NA,TRBJ1-2,NA,CASSEGWDGYTF,TGTGCCAGCAGTGAAGGGTGGGATGGCTACACCTTC
TRBV12-3/TRBV12-4,NA,TRBJ2-5,NA,CASKLTAPVYF,TGTGCCAGCAAGCTCACTGCCCCAGTTTACTTC
TRBV5-1,NA,TRBJ1-2,NA,CASSLARGKDGYTF,TGCGCCAGCAGCTTGGCCCGGGGGAAGGATGGCTACACCTTC
TRBV9,few,TRBJ1-2,NA,CASSAGMVNYGYTF,TGTGCCAGCTCCGCAGGGATGGTCAACTATGGCTACACCTTC
TRBV9,few,TRBJ1-6,NA,CASSDEGGIDSPLHF,TGTGCCAGCAGCGATGAGGGGGGCATTGATTCACCCCTCCACTTT
TRBV12-3/TRBV12-4,few,TRBJ1-2,TRBD1,CASSRPTGVLSKGYTF,TGTGCCAGCAGCCGTCCGACAGGGGTGTTGTCGAAGGGCTACACCTTC
TRBV12-3/TRBV12-4,NA,TRBJ2-3,TRBD2,CASSFHGGDTQYF,TGTGCCAGCAGTTTCCACGGGGGGGATACGCAGTATTTT
TRBV11-2,many,TRBJ1-1,TRBD1,CASSRKTGTAMNTEAFF,TGTGCCAGCAGCCGAAAAACCGGGACAGCCATGAACACTGAAGCTTTCTTT
TRBV20-1,NA,TRBJ2-7,NA,CSARDGESFYEQYF,TGCAGTGCTAGAGACGGGGAATCGTTCTACGAGCAGTACTTC
TRBV6-2/TRBV6-3,many,TRBJ1-2,TRBD1,CASTQRTGGHYGYTF,TGTGCCAGCACTCAGAGGACAGGGGGCCACTATGGCTACACCTTC
TRBV7-3,few,TRBJ2-5,NA,CASSLTAFQETQYF,TGTGCCAGCAGCTTAACTGCCTTCCAAGAGACCCAGTACTTC
TRBV20-1,NA,TRBJ1-4,NA,CSARDMDSALEKLFF,TGCAGTGCTAGAGATATGGACAGTGCCCTGGAAAAACTGTTTTTT
TRBV5-1,few,TRBJ1-4,NA,CASSIQGFNEKLFF,TGCGCCAGCAGCATACAGGGTTTTAATGAAAAACTGTTTTTT
TRBV6-4,NA,TRBJ1-1,NA,CASSTDTGTEAFF,TGTGCCAGCAGCACGGACACTGGGACTGAAGCTTTCTTT
TRBV5-6,NA,TRBJ1-2,NA,CASSLDSEPFGYGYTF,TGTGCCAGCAGCTTGGACAGCGAACCTTTCGGGTATGGCTACACCTTC
TRBV15,NA,TRBJ1-3,NA,CATSSWPSTVAGNTIYF,TGTGCCACCAGCAGCTGGCCTTCCACTGTCGCTGGAAACACCATATATTTT
TRBV28,few,TRBJ1-2,NA,CASIPDSRGNYTF,TGTGCCAGCATCCCGGATTCGAGGGGAAACTACACCTTC
TRBV12-3/TRBV12-4,once,TRBJ2-5,NA,CASSFGGYQETQYF,TGTGCCAGCAGTTTCGGCGGGTACCAAGAGACCCAGTACTTC
TRBV6-5,NA,TRBJ1-1,TRBD1,CASSYPPGQGREAFF,TGTGCCAGCAGTTACCCGCCCGGACAGGGAAGGGAAGCTTTCTTT
TRBV28,few,TRBJ1-1,NA,CASSLWRRNTEAFF,TGTGCCAGCAGTTTATGGCGTCGAAACACTGAAGCTTTCTTT
TRBV12-3/TRBV12-4,many,TRBJ1-5,NA,CASTPSAYNQPQHF,TGTGCCAGCACCCCATCGGCCTACAATCAGCCCCAGCATTTT
TRBV6-2/TRBV6-3,few,TRBJ1-3,TRBD1,CASSYRGGVNTIYF,TGTGCCAGCAGTTACCGAGGGGGCGTAAACACCATATATTTT
TRBV2,many,TRBJ1-1,NA,CASGEVGGGPEAFF,TGTGCCAGCGGCGAAGTCGGCGGGGGGCCTGAAGCTTTCTTT
TRBV24-1,many,TRBJ1-5,NA,CATSEGGSNQPQHF,TGTGCCACCAGTGAGGGCGGTAGCAATCAGCCCCAGCATTTT
TRBV12-5,NA,TRBJ1-3,TRBD1,CASGVQGARSGNTIYF,TGTGCTAGTGGTGTACAGGGGGCAAGGTCTGGAAACACCATATATTTT
TRBV28,many,TRBJ1-4,TRBD1,CASSSQTGNGEKLFF,TGTGCCAGCAGCTCGCAGACAGGGAACGGTGAAAAACTGTTTTTT
TRBV5-6,NA,TRBJ1-2,TRBD1,CASSAGQGAGGYTF,TGTGCCAGCAGCGCCGGACAGGGGGCCGGTGGCTACACCTTC
TRBV19,few,TRBJ2-2,NA,CASSIQDTGELFF,TGTGCCAGTAGTATTCAGGACACCGGGGAGCTGTTTTTT
TRBV10-3,NA,TRBJ2-7,NA,CAISVSGAAYEQYF,TGTGCCATCAGTGTTTCGGGAGCGGCCTACGAGCAGTACTTC
TRBV3-1,few,TRBJ1-1,NA,CASSQIRQRSEAFF,TGTGCCAGCAGCCAAATACGACAGCGCTCTGAAGCTTTCTTT
TRBV12-3/TRBV12-4,few,TRBJ2-2,NA,CASTKKLGTGELFF,TGTGCCAGCACTAAGAAGTTGGGAACCGGGGAGCTGTTTTTT
TRBV20-1,few,TRBJ1-5,NA,CSARVSVDSNQPQHF,TGCAGTGCTAGAGTTTCTGTTGATAGCAATCAGCCCCAGCATTTT
TRBV7-3,many,TRBJ1-1,NA,CASSLLGLETEAFF,TGTGCCAGCAGCTTACTGGGGTTGGAGACTGAAGCTTTCTTT
TRBV20-1,NA,TRBJ2-3,TRBD2,CSARWVAGEPDTQYF,TGCAGTGCTAGATGGGTAGCGGGAGAACCAGATACGCAGTATTTT
TRBV2,many,TRBJ1-1,NA,CASRALLGEITEAFF,TGTGCCAGCAGGGCACTTTTAGGGGAGATCACTGAAGCTTTCTTT